This note documents a single T cell receptor (beta chain) sequence. What it binds is unknown. In the authors' workflow: As immunoSEQ supplied junction-only sequences (without quality scores), filtering differed. Assay used: immunoSEQ multiplex PCR; TCRdb lists only in-frame clones, some missing. The V and J calls and the clone size are those of that table, but D and trimming were determined from the DNA. This sample has about 590,000 clones; roughly 95% occur once, and the top ten carry 0.085% to 0.11%. These data are taken from a study of shared clonotypes between healthy human individuals. Study details: Each donor's CD8 memory used one plate, CD8 naive two, each CD4 subset three.

Trimming removed 0 bases from V and 2 bases from J, with 14 bases in between. Germline CDR1 SEHNR, CDR2 FQNEAQ (reference sequence). The CDR3 covers 16 residues. Broader study findings: Richness estimates generally favored naive over memory subsets.

CD45RO-negative, CCR7-positively selected cells formed the naive CD8 fraction, excluding terminally differentiated effector memory CD45RA+ cells. Source material: naive CD8+ T cells sorted from blood. V is TRBV7-9 and J is TRBJ2-7; TRBD1 or TRBD2 may be the D gene (6 bases each). The TCR originated in a woman aged 25 to 39 in good health. CDR3 in amino acids: CASSLAGGGRPYEQYF. The CDR3 nucleotides are TGTGCCAGCAGCTTAGCCGGGGGCGGACGTCCCTACGAGCAGTACTTC. The full variable domain, with the rest looked up from reference TRBV7-9 and TRBJ2-7, is DTGVSQNPRHKITKRGQNVTFRCDPISEHNRLYWYRQTLGQGPEFLTYFQNEAQLEKSRLLSDRFSAERPKGSFSTLEIQRTEQGDSAMYLCASSLAGGGRPYEQYFGPGTRLTVT.